In its sample, the clone carrying this T cell receptor (beta chain) was seen many times. Its target is unknown. Diagnoses used clinical symptoms, serum thyroxine and TRAb, thyroid ultrasound and orbital computed tomography. This CDR3 region has 14 residues. Germline V gene lookup returns CDR1 SGDLS and CDR2 YYNGEE. Losses at the gene ends were 4 bases for V and 4 bases for J; bases not matched to a gene: 3. TCR beta CDR3 region amplification was performed from RNA transcripts. Carried out on the TCR CDR3, a first-round RT-PCR used the HTBI primer set. Each CDR3 protein gets one entry after TCRdb re-called the multiplex PCR reads with MiXCR. Of tens of thousands of distinct CDR3 sequences listed, approximately 50% are singletons. This entry comes from a study of T cells in Graves' hyperthyroidism and ophthalmopathy. Study-wide results and caveats: Before onset, ophthalmopathy was predicted by the model a median 6.5 months earlier. Most clonotypes expanded in thyroid above 0.001 were likewise present in blood.

The clonotype comes from a man between 18 and 35 years old with Graves' hyperthyroidism. Material for sequencing was peripheral blood or thyroid tissue (not recorded which). The V call is TRBV9, the J call TRBJ1-3, with 9 bases matching TRBD1. CDR3: CASSWGQGGNTIYF. The CDR3 nucleotides are TGTGCCAGCAGCTGGGGACAGGGAGGAAACACCATATATTTT.